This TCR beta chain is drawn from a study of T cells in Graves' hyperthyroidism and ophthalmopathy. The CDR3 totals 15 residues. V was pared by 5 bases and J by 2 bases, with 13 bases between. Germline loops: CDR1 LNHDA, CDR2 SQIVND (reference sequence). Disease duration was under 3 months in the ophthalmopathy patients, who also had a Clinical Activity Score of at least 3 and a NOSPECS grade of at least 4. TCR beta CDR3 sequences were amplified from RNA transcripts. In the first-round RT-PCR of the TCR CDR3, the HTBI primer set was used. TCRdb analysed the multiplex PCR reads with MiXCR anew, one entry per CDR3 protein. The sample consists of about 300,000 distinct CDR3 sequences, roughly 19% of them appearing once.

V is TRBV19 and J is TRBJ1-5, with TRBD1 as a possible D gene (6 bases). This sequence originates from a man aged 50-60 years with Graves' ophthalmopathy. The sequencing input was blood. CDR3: CASSGGGFGNQPQHF. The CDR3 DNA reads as TGTGCCAGTAGTGGAGGGGGGTTCGGCAATCAGCCCCAGCATTTT.